This record covers a single T cell receptor beta chain. Its specificity is unknown. This CDR3 contains 16 residues. Germline CDR1 is SGHRS and CDR2 is YFSETQ. V was clipped by 5 bases and J by 0 bases, with 12 bases between them. The entry originates in a study of persistence of HIV-infected CD4 T cells. Study at large: A median of 8 years of suppressive ART preceded sampling. Two participants gave one leukapheresis sample; others gave up to about 180 mL blood repeatedly.

The stimulus was an HIV-1 Gag 15-mer peptide pool, around 1.1 ug/peptide/mL. Sorted nonresponding memory CD4+ T cells were CD40L-negative, CD69-negative, CD45RO-high. For around 17 hours, CD8-depleted PBMCs received anti-CD28/CD49d costimulation, a CD40-blocking antibody and enfuvirtide. Sequencing used immunoSEQ version 4 in survey mode. Produced via immunoSEQ multiplex PCR; TCRdb's table is partial and in-frame only. Among tens of thousands of clones listed, about 69% were seen once. This clonotype was sampled from an adult man with HIV who was CMV-seropositive. The sample consisted of CD4+ T cells sorted from PBMCs after roughly 19-hour stimulation, taken from a patient who received antiretroviral therapy. This chain uses TRBV5-1 with TRBJ1-6, with D perhaps TRBD1 (5 bases). CDR3 sequence reads: CASRPGPSSYNSPLHF. In nucleotides, the CDR3 is TGCGCCAGCAGGCCAGGGCCGAGCTCCTATAATTCACCCCTCCACTTT.